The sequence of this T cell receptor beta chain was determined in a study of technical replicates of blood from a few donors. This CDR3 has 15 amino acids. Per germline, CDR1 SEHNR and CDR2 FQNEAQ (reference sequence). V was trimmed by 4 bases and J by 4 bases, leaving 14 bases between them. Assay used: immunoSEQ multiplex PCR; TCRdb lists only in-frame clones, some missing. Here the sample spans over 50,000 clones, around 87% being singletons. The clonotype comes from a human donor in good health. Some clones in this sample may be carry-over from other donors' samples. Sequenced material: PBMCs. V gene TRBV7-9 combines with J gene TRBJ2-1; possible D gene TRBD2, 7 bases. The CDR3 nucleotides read TGTGCCAGCAGCTGGACCGGGGGGCTTTACAATGAGCAGTTCTTC. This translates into CASSWTGGLYNEQFF.